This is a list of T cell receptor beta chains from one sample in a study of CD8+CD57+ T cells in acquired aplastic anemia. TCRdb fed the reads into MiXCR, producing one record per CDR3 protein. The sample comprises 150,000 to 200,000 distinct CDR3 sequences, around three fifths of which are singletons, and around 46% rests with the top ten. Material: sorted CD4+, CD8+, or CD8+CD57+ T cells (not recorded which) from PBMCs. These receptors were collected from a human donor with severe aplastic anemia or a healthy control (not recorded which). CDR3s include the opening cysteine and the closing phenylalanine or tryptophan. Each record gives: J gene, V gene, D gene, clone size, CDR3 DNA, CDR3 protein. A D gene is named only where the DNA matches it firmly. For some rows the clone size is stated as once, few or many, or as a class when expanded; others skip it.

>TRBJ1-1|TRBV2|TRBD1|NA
TGTGCCAGCAGTGAGGACAGGGGGCCCGAAGCTTTCTTT
CASSEDRGPEAFF
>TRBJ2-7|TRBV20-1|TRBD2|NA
TGCAGTGCAGAACTAGCGGGAGTGAGCTACGAGCAGTACTTC
CSAELAGVSYEQYF
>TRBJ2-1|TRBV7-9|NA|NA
TGTGCCAGCAGTCCCCGGTTCGGGATGGCAGGGGTCAATGAGCAGTTCTTC
CASSPRFGMAGVNEQFF
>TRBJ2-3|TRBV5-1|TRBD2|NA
TGCGCCAGCAGCTTGGCCAGCGGGGGGGGAGATACGCAGTATTTT
CASSLASGGGDTQYF
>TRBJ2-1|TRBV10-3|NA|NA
TGTGCCATCAGTGAGTTTGCCAGCAGTGAGCAGTTCTTC
CAISEFASSEQFF
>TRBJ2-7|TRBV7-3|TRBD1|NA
TGTGCCAGCAGCTTAGGCCCCCGGACAGGATTCTACGAGCAGTACTTC
CASSLGPRTGFYEQYF
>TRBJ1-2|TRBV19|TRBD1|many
TGTGCCAGCCATCGGGACAGGGAAGGAGCCTCAGGCCACACCTTC
CASHRDREGASGHTF
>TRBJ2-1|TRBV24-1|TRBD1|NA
TGTGCCACCGGACAGGGACCGGATGAGCAGTTCTTC
CATGQGPDEQFF
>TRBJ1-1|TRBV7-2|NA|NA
TGTGCCAGCACAATGGCAGTGGACGCTGAAGCTTTCTTT
CASTMAVDAEAFF
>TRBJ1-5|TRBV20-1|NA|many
TGCAGTGCTAGGGGGCCAGGGTCTGGCAATCAGCCCCAGCATTTT
CSARGPGSGNQPQHF
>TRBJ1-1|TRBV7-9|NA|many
TGTGCCAGCAGCTTAGCGTTGGGTGGTAACACTGAAGCTTTCTTT
CASSLALGGNTEAFF
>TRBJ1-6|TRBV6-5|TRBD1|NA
TGTGCCAGCAGTTACTCGGGACAGGGGGGTAATTCACCCCTCCACTTT
CASSYSGQGGNSPLHF
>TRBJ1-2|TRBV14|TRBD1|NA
TGTGCCAGCAGCTACGGACAGGGGAGCTATGGCTACACCTTC
CASSYGQGSYGYTF
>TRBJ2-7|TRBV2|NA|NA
TGTGCCAGCCGGGGAGTTCAGGGGGGCGGCGAGCAGTACTTC
CASRGVQGGGEQYF